This T cell receptor beta chain was sequenced for a study of cytomegalovirus exposure and HLA in healthy donors. Study-level information: Inside one of the first data releases sat around 80 million unique TCRs taken from HLA-typed donors. Study-level results: About 87% or about 30% of the time was how often most TCR beta V segments were productive, according to an earlier analysis. Presence/absence analyses treated sequencing depth as roughly uniform across donors. In a later analysis, common viral pathogens appeared linked to several of the most significant clusters.

Germline V lookup: CDR1 GTSNPN, CDR2 SVGIG (reference sequence). The CDR3 runs to 14 residues. V was trimmed by 4 bases and J by 8 bases, leaving 20 bases between them. This PCR relied on a set of 60 Vbeta primers and 13 Jbeta primers. Produced via immunoSEQ multiplex PCR; TCRdb's table is partial and in-frame only. Among around 170,000 clones, just under 80% were seen once, and the ten largest hold over 2.5%. This clone appeared a few times. Its antigen is not identified. This chain connects TRBV30 to TRBJ1-2; D perhaps matches TRBD1 (6 bases). The TCR sequence derives from a woman in her forties or fifties in good health and CMV-seropositive. Sequencing input: PBMCs. The CDR3 loop is CAWNHRVRAEGYTF. The CDR3 DNA sequence: TGTGCCTGGAATCACAGGGTGAGGGCGGAGGGCTACACCTTC.